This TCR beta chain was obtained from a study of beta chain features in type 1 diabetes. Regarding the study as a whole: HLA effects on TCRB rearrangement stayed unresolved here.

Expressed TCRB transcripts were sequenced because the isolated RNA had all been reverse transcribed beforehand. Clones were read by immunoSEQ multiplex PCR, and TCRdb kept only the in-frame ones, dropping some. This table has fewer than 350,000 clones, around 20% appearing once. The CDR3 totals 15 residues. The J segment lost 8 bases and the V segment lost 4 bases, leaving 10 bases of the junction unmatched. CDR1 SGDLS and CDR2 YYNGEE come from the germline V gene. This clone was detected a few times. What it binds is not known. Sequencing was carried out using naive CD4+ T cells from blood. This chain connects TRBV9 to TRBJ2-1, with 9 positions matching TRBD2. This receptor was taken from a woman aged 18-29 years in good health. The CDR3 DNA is TGTGCCAGCAGCTCAGGAGGCATAGCGGGGGATGAGCAGTTCTTC. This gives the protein CASSSGGIAGDEQFF.